Sequencing of this TCR beta chain was carried out in a study of cytomegalovirus exposure and HLA in healthy donors. This clone was found once. What it binds is unknown. General observations from the study: Rare TCR sequences dominated, though some public TCRs recurred in many donors.

The CDR3 is made up of 23 amino acids. The trim removed 2 bases at V and 0 bases at J, leaving 23 bases unmatched. Germline V gene sequence: CDR1 MRHNA, CDR2 SNTAGT. 13 Jbeta primers and 60 Vbeta primers were used for the PCR. Some clones are missing from TCRdb's copy, which holds only in-frame ones; the method was immunoSEQ multiplex PCR. The sample lists around 270,000 clones; about four fifths were seen once. Source material: PBMCs. This TCR came from a girl aged 2 to 9 in good health and CMV-seronegative. This chain joins TRBV6-4 and TRBJ1-5; 9 nucleotides line up with TRBD1. The CDR3 DNA sequence: TGTGCCAGCAGTGACCCCGTTTGGACAGGGGCCGATCCTTTCCGATATAGCAATCAGCCCCAGCATTTT. Its translation is CASSDPVWTGADPFRYSNQPQHF.